The clone carrying this T cell receptor beta chain appeared once. Authors' processing steps: Amplification with reference gene primers provided the estimates of nucleated cell counts. Sequenced by immunoSEQ multiplex PCR; TCRdb stores in-frame clones only, minus some. V and J calls and clone size are those listed in that table; D and trimming were worked out from the DNA. The sample has around 270,000 clones, about 90% seen once; the top ten hold approximately 2.6%. Trimming shortened V by 3 bases and J by 7 bases, and 17 bases separated the two germline ends. This CDR3 spans 16 amino acids. Looked up from germline, CDR1 is SGDLS and CDR2 is YYNGEE. This entry comes from a study of blood T cell repertoires in COVID-19. About the research overall: Italy, Spain and the United States were the sources of the convalescent and acute COVID-19 samples. PBMCs, B-cell-depleted T cells, or T cells were the source of the cDNA or gDNA that made up the material.

Seattle's enrolled individuals joined amid active infection and were then monitored longitudinally. This chain connects TRBV9 to TRBJ1-6, with D maybe TRBD1 (6 bases). This sequence originates from a person aged 18 to 30 with COVID-19, enrolled during active disease. Specimen: peripheral blood. CDR3 sequence (DNA): TGTGCCAGCAGCGCCGGTTCCCAGGGGAACAATTCACCCCTCCACTTT. Translating gives CASSAGSQGNNSPLHF.